This TCR beta chain was captured by sequencing in a study of T cells in Graves' hyperthyroidism and ophthalmopathy. Notes on the study in general: The model foresaw ophthalmopathy a median roughly 6.6 months prior to onset.

Using RNA transcripts as the source, TCR beta CDR3 regions were amplified. The HTBI primer set drove a first-round RT-PCR of the TCR CDR3. MiXCR, applied by TCRdb to the multiplex PCR reads, yields one record per CDR3 protein. The sample yields about 410,000 distinct CDR3 sequences, about 14% seen once. This clonotype was counted many times. No antigen is known for it. Patients showing uncontrolled infection, other autoimmune disease, pregnancy or lactation were ineligible. Clinical symptoms, serum thyroxine and TRAb, thyroid ultrasound and orbital computed tomography together formed the diagnostic basis. V gave up 0 bases and J gave up 2 bases; unmatched junction bases: 6. This CDR3 has 16 residues. Germline CDR1 reads DFQATT; CDR2 reads SNEGSKA (reference sequence).

This TCR derives from a woman aged 25-40 years with Graves' ophthalmopathy. The chain links TRBV20-1 to TRBJ2-1; 8 nucleotides line up with TRBD2. Sequencing was carried out using blood. CDR3 sequence (DNA): TGCAGTGCTAGAGATGTGAGCGGGGGAACCTACAATGAGCAGTTCTTC. This gives the protein CSARDVSGGTYNEQFF.